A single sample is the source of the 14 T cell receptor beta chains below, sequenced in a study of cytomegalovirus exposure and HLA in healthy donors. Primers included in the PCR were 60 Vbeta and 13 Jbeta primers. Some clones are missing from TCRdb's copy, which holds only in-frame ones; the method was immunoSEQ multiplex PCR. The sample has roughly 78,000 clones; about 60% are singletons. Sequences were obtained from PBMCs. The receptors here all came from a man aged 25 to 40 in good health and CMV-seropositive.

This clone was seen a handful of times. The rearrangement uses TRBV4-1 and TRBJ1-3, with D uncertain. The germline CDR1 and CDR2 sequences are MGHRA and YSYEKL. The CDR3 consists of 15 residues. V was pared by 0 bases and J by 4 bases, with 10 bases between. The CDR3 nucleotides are TGCGCCAGCAGCCAAGATCGAGGTCTCGGAAACACCATATATTTT. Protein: CASSQDRGLGNTIYF.

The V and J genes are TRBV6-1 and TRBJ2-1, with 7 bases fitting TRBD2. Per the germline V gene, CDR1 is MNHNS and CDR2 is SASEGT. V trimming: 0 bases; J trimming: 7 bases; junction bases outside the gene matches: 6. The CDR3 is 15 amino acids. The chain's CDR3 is CASSEAPGGWNEQFF. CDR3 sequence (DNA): TGTGCCAGCAGTGAAGCACCGGGGGGTTGGAATGAGCAGTTCTTC.

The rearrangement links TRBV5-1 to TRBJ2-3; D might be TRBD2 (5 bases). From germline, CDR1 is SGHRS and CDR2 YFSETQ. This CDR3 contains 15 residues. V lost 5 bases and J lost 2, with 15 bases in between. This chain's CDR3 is CASSPRGYLTDTQYF. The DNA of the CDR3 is TGCGCCAGCAGTCCCCGGGGTTATCTCACAGATACGCAGTATTTT.

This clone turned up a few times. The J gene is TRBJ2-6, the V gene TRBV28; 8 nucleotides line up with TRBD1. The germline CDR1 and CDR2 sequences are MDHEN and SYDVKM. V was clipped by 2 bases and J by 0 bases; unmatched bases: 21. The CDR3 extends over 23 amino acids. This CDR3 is CASSLRLGQGKAPRLSGANVLTF. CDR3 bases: TGTGCCAGCAGTTTAAGGCTTGGACAGGGTAAGGCCCCTAGGCTCTCTGGGGCCAACGTCCTGACTTTC.

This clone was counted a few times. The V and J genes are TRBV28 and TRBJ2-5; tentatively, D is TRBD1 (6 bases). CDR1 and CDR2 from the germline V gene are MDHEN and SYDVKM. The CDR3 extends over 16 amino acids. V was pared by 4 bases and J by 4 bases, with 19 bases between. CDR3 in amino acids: CASSSETGPTGETQYF. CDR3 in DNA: TGTGCCAGCAGTTCTGAGACAGGTCCGACAGGAGAGACCCAGTACTTC.

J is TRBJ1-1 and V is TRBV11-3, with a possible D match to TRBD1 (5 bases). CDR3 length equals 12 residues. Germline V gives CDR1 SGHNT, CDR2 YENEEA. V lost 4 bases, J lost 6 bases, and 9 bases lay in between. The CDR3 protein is CASSSGSAEAFF. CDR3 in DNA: TGTGCCAGCAGCTCAGGGTCCGCTGAAGCTTTCTTT.

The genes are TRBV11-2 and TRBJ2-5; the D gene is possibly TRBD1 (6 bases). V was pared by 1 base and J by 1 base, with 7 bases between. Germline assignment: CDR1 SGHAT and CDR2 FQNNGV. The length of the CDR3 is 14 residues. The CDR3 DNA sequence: TGTGCCAGCAGCTTAGCAGGGGTCCAAGAGACCCAGTACTTC. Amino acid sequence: CASSLAGVQETQYF.

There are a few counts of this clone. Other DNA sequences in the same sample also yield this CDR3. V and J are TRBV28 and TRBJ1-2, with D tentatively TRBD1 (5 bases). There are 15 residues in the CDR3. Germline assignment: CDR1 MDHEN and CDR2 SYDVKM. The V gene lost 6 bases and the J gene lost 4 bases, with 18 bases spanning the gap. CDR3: CASSLQIRGGYGYTF. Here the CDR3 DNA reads TGTGCCAGCAGCCTACAAATCCGGGGGGGCTATGGCTACACCTTC.

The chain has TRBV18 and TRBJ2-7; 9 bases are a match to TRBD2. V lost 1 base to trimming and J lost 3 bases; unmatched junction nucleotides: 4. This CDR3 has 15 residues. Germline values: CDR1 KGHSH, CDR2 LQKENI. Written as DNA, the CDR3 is TGTGCCAGCTCACCACGCAGCGGGGGGCTCTACGAGCAGTACTTC. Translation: CASSPRSGGLYEQYF.

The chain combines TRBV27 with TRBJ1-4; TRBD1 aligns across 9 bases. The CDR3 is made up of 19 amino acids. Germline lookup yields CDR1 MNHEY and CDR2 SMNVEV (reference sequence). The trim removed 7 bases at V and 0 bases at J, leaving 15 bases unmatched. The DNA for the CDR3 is TGTGCCAGCAAGGGGGGTCTACAGGGGGCGGCTGCAACTAATGAAAAACTGTTTTTT. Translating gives CASKGGLQGAAATNEKLFF.

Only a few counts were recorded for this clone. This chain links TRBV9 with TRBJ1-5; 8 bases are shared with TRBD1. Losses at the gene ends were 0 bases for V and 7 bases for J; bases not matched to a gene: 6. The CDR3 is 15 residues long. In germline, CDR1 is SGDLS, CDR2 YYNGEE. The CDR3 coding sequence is TGTGCCAGCAGCGTAGAAGACAGGGGCGGACAGCCCCAGCATTTT. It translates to CASSVEDRGGQPQHF.

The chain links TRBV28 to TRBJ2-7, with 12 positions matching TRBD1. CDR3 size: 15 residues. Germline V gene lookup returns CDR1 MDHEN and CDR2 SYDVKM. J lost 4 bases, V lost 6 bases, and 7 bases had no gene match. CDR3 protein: CASSRGTGGKYEQYF. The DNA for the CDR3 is TGTGCCAGCAGCCGAGGGACAGGGGGCAAGTACGAGCAGTACTTC.

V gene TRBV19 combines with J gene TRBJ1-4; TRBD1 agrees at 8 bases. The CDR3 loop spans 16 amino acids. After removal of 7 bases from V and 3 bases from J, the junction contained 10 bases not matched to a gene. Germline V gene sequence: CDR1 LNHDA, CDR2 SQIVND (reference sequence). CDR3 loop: CASTPTGVMANEKLFF. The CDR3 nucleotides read TGTGCCAGTACCCCGACAGGGGTAATGGCTAATGAAAAACTGTTTTTT. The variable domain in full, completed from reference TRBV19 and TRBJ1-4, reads DGGITQSPKYLFRKEGQNVTLSCEQNLNHDAMYWYRQDPGQGLRLIYYSQIVNDFQKGDIAEGYSVSREKKESFPLTVTSAQKNPTAFYLCASTPTGVMANEKLFFGSGTQLSVL.

The CDR3 protein is CASSPAQGTYEQYF. Written as DNA, the CDR3 is TGCGCCAGCAGCCCCGCCCAGGGCACCTACGAGCAGTACTTC. The chain is built from TRBV4-1 and TRBJ2-7, with D tentatively TRBD1 (5 bases). Germline CDR1 reads MGHRA; CDR2 reads YSYEKL. The CDR3 runs to 14 residues. The V end was cut by 4 bases, the J end by 2 bases, with 12 bases between.